These 19 T cell receptor beta chains came from one sample sequenced in a study of blood T cell repertoires in COVID-19. Only in-frame clones appear in the TCRdb table, and some are missing; sequencing was by immunoSEQ multiplex PCR. The top ten hold roughly a sixth of the sample, which has 80,000 or so clones, about 86% seen once. Sequenced material: peripheral blood. These TCRs come from a human donor in a cohort sampled during active COVID-19.

The chain uses TRBV7-8 and TRBJ1-6; 10 bases match TRBD1. The CDR3 runs to 16 residues. Trimming took 5 bases from V and 6 from J; bases not matched to a gene: 7. Germline V lookup: CDR1 SGHVS, CDR2 FQNEAQ. In nucleotides, the CDR3 is TGTGCCAGCAGCCTAGATGGGACAGGGGTTAATTCACCCCTCCACTTT. This gives the protein CASSLDGTGVNSPLHF.

V is TRBV30 and J is TRBJ1-2; D might be TRBD1 (5 bases). The germline V gene encodes CDR1 GTSNPN and CDR2 SVGIG (reference sequence). Trimming took 0 bases from V and 8 from J, leaving 16 bases between them. The CDR3 loop spans 14 amino acids. CDR3 region: CAWSVRGRARGYTF. The CDR3 DNA sequence: TGTGCCTGGAGTGTAAGGGGCAGGGCTAGGGGCTACACCTTC.

The chain is built from TRBV5-5 and TRBJ1-2; unclear D gene. The ends were cut back, 1 base at V and 6 bases at J, with 10 bases in the middle. Germline loops: CDR1 SGHKS, CDR2 YYEKEE (reference sequence). The CDR3 is made up of 13 amino acids. CDR3 residues: CASSLNTADGYTF. DNA for the CDR3: TGTGCCAGCAGCTTGAATACCGCAGATGGCTACACCTTC.

V is TRBV3-1 (or the pseudogene TRBV3-2) and J is TRBJ1-3; 8 positions match TRBD1. Germline loops: CDR1 LGHDT, CDR2 YNNKEL (reference sequence). V shed 4 bases and J 0 bases; nucleotides not matched to a gene: 5. The CDR3 extends over 16 amino acids. CDR3 in amino acids: CASSPTGVDSGNTIYF. CDR3 sequence (DNA): TGTGCCAGCAGCCCGACAGGGGTTGACTCTGGAAACACCATATATTTT.

The gene calls are TRBV2 and TRBJ2-7, with D possibly being TRBD1 (5 bases). The CDR3 length is 15 residues. Germline V CDR1 and CDR2: SNHLY, FYNNEI. V lost 3 bases to trimming and J lost 2 bases, with 14 bases between them. CDR3 sequence: CASSDDRQGPYEQYF. The DNA of the CDR3 is TGTGCCAGCAGTGACGACAGACAAGGGCCCTACGAGCAGTACTTC.

The J gene is TRBJ2-7, the V gene TRBV7-9, with a weak D call TRBD1 (6 bases). CDR3 size: 14 residues. V dropped 4 bases and J dropped 2 bases, with 12 bases sitting between them. Germline CDR1 is SEHNR and CDR2 is FQNEAQ (reference sequence). CDR3 coding DNA: TGTGCCAGCAGCTCGGCAGGGGTAACCTACGAGCAGTACTTC. It yields the protein CASSSAGVTYEQYF.

The genes are TRBV6-5 and TRBJ2-7; 9 bases match TRBD2. CDR3 size: 14 residues. The V and J ends lost 7 bases and 2 bases, in that order; junction bases with no gene match: 6. CDR1 is MNHEY and CDR2 is SVGAGI in the germline V gene. CDR3 loop: CASIPTSGPYEQYF. The CDR3 DNA reads as TGTGCCAGCATCCCGACTAGCGGACCCTACGAGCAGTACTTC.

The V gene is TRBV5-8, the J gene TRBJ2-5; weak D call: TRBD2 (6 bases). The CDR3 has 14 residues. CDR1 and CDR2 from the germline V gene are SGHTS and YDEGEE. Deletions cut 4 bases from V and 3 bases from J, with 13 bases between. The CDR3 loop is CASSRRDSKETQYF. The CDR3 DNA sequence: TGTGCCAGCAGCCGGAGGGACTCCAAAGAGACCCAGTACTTC.

V gene TRBV7-6 combines with J gene TRBJ2-7; a possible D gene is TRBD1 (6 bases). Germline CDR1 and CDR2: SGHVS and FNYEAQ. V lost 0 bases and J 2 bases, leaving 14 bases between the germline ends. The CDR3 is 16 amino acids. This chain's CDR3 is CASSLASRGQTYEQYF. DNA of the CDR3: TGTGCCAGCAGCTTAGCAAGCAGGGGTCAAACCTACGAGCAGTACTTC.

This chain uses TRBV7-3 with TRBJ1-1; D might be TRBD1 (6 bases). CDR1 is SGHTA, CDR2 FQGTGA, per germline. The CDR3 covers 13 residues. The V and J ends lost 2 bases and 4 bases respectively, with 8 bases between them. This chain's CDR3 is CASSLRQATEAFF. In DNA, the CDR3 is TGTGCCAGCAGCTTACGACAGGCCACTGAAGCTTTCTTT.

The chain has TRBV11-2 and TRBJ1-6; no reliable D call. The CDR3 extends over 15 amino acids. Trimming took 4 bases from V and 5 from J, leaving 12 bases between them. Germline V gene data show CDR1 as SGHAT and CDR2 as FQNNGV. The CDR3: CASSYGPVHNSPLHF. In DNA, the CDR3 is TGTGCCAGCAGCTACGGTCCGGTTCATAATTCACCCCTCCACTTT.

The CDR3 nucleotides are TGTGCCAGTAGACTAAGACAGGGGGGCGGGGAGCTGTTTTTT. This encodes CASRLRQGGGELFF. The chain is built from TRBV6-5 and TRBJ2-2; 9 bases are shared with TRBD1. CDR3 length: 14 amino acids. The germline gives CDR1 MNHEY, CDR2 SVGAGI. The junction had 9 bases not matched to a gene; V was cut back by 9 bases and J by 7 bases.

The V gene is TRBV20-1, the J gene TRBJ2-1; D may be TRBD1 (8 bases). Germline V CDR1 and CDR2: DFQATT, SNEGSKA (reference sequence). The V and J ends lost 3 bases and 3 bases respectively, with 18 bases between them. The length of the CDR3 is 16 residues. CDR3 bases: TGCAGTGCTAGTGGGGGGAGGGGACAGGTCTACAATGAGCAGTTCTTC. Amino acid sequence: CSASGGRGQVYNEQFF.

This clone has a single count. The rearrangement joins TRBV3-1 (or the pseudogene TRBV3-2) to TRBJ2-2; the D gene is possibly TRBD1 (6 bases). The germline V gene has CDR1 LGHDT and CDR2 YNNKEL (reference sequence). The CDR3 consists of 15 residues. V lost 4 bases and J lost 4, with 13 bases in between. The CDR3 loop is CASSPSGVGTGELFF. The CDR3 bases are TGTGCCAGCAGCCCCTCAGGGGTGGGCACCGGGGAGCTGTTTTTT.

Only one count was recorded for this clone. This chain uses TRBV3-1 (or the pseudogene TRBV3-2) with TRBJ2-1; 15 nucleotides match TRBD2. Germline assignment: CDR1 LGHDT and CDR2 YNNKEL (reference sequence). The CDR3 contains 18 residues. V dropped 3 bases and J dropped 5; count of bases not matched to a gene: 8. The CDR3 here is CASSQGLAGGRIHNEQFF. CDR3 coding DNA: TGTGCCAGCAGCCAGGGACTAGCGGGGGGAAGGATTCACAATGAGCAGTTCTTC.

The chain is built from TRBV9 and TRBJ1-3; D uncertain. The CDR3 totals 14 residues. V lost 0 bases and J lost 3, with 7 bases in between. The germline CDR1 and CDR2 sequences are SGDLS and YYNGEE. CDR3: CASSVGSVGNTIYF. In DNA form, the CDR3 reads TGTGCCAGCAGCGTAGGGTCAGTTGGAAACACCATATATTTT. Together with reference TRBV9 and TRBJ1-3, the CDR3 gives the full variable domain: DSGVTQTPKHLITATGQRVTLRCSPRSGDLSVYWYQQSLDQGLQFLIQYYNGEERAKGNILERFSAQQFPDLHSELNLSSLELGDSALYFCASSVGSVGNTIYFGEGSWLTVV.

The V call is TRBV6-5, the J call TRBJ1-3; D gene unclear. V was trimmed by 7 bases and J by 7 bases, leaving 20 bases between them. The CDR3 is made up of 15 amino acids. CDR1 is MNHEY and CDR2 is SVGAGI in the germline V gene. The CDR3 sequence is CASNEVRTSGNTIYF. CDR3 bases: TGTGCCAGCAACGAAGTCCGGACTTCGGGCAACACCATATATTTT.

The CDR3 coding sequence is TGTGCCAGCAGCCAAAGCAGGGGGCGAGCTCAGCCCCAGCATTTT. Translation gives CASSQSRGRAQPQHF. This chain connects TRBV7-2 to TRBJ1-5, with 8 bases that match TRBD1. Germline assignment: CDR1 SGHTA and CDR2 FQGNSA. The CDR3 is made up of 15 amino acids. J was trimmed by 6 bases and V by 5 bases; bases with no gene match: 9.

The chain is built from TRBV5-1 and TRBJ1-3; D call uncertain. Germline lookup yields CDR1 SGHRS and CDR2 YFSETQ. V was cut by 1 base and J by 0 bases, with 8 bases left in between. The length of the CDR3 is 15 residues. CDR3 DNA: TGCGCCAGCAGCTTGACGCGTGACTCTGGAAACACCATATATTTT. It specifies CASSLTRDSGNTIYF.